The clone carrying this T cell receptor beta chain was recorded many times. The data originate from a study of T cells in Graves' hyperthyroidism and ophthalmopathy. Clinical symptoms, serum thyroxine and TRAb, thyroid ultrasound and orbital computed tomography were used for the diagnoses. There are 14 residues in the CDR3. Trimming removed 6 bases from V and 8 bases from J, with 16 bases in between. TCR beta CDR3 region amplification was performed from RNA transcripts. An initial round of RT-PCR targeting the TCR CDR3 relied on the HTBI primer set. From the multiplex PCR reads, TCRdb called clonotypes with MiXCR, one entry per CDR3 protein. The table has 400,000 to 500,000 distinct CDR3 sequences, approximately 14% seen once.

This receptor was taken from a man aged 18 to 29 with Graves' ophthalmopathy. The sequencing input was blood. The gene calls are TRBV12-3 or TRBV12-4 and TRBJ1-4, with unresolved D. This CDR3 is CASSPGEGWEKLFF. CDR3 bases: TGTGCCAGCAGCCCCGGGGAGGGATGGGAAAAACTGTTTTTT.